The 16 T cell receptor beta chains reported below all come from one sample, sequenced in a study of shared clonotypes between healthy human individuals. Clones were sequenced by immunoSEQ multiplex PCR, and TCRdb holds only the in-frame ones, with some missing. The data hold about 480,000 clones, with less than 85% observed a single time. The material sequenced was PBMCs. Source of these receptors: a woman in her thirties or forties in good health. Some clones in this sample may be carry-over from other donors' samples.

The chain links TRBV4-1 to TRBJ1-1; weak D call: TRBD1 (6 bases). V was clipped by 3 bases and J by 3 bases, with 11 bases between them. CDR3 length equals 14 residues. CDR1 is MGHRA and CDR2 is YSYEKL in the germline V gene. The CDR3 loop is CASSHSEGDTEAFF. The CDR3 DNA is TGCGCCAGCAGCCACTCCGAGGGGGACACTGAAGCTTTCTTT.

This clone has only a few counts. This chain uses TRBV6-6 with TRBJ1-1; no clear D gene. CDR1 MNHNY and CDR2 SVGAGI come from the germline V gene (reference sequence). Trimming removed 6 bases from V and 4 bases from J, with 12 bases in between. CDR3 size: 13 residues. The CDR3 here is CASRFKEVTEAFF. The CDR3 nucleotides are TGTGCCAGCAGGTTCAAAGAGGTCACTGAAGCTTTCTTT.

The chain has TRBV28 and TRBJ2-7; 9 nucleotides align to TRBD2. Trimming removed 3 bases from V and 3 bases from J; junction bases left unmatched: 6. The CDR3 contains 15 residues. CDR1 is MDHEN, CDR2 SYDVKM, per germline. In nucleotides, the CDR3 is TGTGCCAGCAGTTTCCCGGGCGGGAGGGTCTACGAGCAGTACTTC. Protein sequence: CASSFPGGRVYEQYF.

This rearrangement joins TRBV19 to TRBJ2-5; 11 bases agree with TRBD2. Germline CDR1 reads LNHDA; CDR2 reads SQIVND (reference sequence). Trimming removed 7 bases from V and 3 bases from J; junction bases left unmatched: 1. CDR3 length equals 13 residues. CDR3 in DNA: TGTGCCAGTACGGGACTAGCGGAAGAGACCCAGTACTTC. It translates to CASTGLAEETQYF.

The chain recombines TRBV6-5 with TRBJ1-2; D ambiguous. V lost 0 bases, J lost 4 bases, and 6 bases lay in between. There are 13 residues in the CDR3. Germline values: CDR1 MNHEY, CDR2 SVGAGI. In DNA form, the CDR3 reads TGTGCCAGCAGTTACTCGCTCTCCTATGGCTACACCTTC. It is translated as CASSYSLSYGYTF.

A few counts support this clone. In nucleotides, the CDR3 is TGTGCCAGCAGCGCCCAGGTGAACACTGAAGCTTTCTTT. Translating it yields CASSAQVNTEAFF. The genes are TRBV7-9 and TRBJ1-1; D unresolved. V was clipped by 5 bases and J by 0 bases, with 7 bases between them. CDR1 is SEHNR and CDR2 is FQNEAQ in the germline V gene (reference sequence). The CDR3 is 13 amino acids.

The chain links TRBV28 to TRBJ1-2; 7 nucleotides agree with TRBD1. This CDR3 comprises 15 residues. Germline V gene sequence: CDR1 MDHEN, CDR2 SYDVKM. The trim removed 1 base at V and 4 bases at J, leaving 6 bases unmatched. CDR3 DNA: TGTGCCAGCAGTTTATTGACAGGGTGGGGCTATGGCTACACCTTC. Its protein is CASSLLTGWGYGYTF.

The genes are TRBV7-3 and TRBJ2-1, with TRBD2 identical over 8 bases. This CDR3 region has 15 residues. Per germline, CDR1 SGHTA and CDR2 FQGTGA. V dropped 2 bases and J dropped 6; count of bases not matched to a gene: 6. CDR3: CASSLHTSGLNEQFF. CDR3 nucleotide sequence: TGTGCCAGCAGCTTACACACTAGCGGACTCAATGAGCAGTTCTTC.

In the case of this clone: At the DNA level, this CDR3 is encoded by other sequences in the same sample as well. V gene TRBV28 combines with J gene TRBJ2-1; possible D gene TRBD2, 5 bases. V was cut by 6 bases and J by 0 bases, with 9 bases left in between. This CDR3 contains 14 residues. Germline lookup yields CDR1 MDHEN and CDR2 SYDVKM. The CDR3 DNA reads TGTGCCAGCAGCTCGGGGAGCTCCTACAATGAGCAGTTCTTC. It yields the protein CASSSGSSYNEQFF. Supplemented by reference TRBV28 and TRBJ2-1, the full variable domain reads DVKVTQSSRYLVKRTGEKVFLECVQDMDHENMFWYRQDPGLGLRLIYFSYDVKMKEKGDIPEGYSVSREKKERFSLILESASTNQTSMYLCASSSGSSYNEQFFGPGTRLTVL.

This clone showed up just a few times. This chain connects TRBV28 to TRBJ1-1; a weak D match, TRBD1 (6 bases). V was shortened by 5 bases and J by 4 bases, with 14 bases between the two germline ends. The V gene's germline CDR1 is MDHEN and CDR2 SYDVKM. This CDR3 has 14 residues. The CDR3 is CASSPPRGITEAFF. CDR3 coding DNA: TGTGCCAGCAGTCCACCCAGGGGTATCACTGAAGCTTTCTTT.

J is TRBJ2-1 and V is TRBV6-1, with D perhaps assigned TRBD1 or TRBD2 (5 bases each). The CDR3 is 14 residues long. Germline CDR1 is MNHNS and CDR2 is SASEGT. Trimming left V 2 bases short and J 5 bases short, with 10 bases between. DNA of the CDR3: TGTGCCAGCAGTGAAATCCGGGACCACAATGAGCAGTTCTTC. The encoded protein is CASSEIRDHNEQFF.

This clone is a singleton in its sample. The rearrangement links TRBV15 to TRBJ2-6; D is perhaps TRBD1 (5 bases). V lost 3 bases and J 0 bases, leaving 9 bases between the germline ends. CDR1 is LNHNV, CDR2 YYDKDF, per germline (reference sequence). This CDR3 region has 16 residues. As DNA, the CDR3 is TGTGCCACCAGCAGGGACACCTACTCTGGGGCCAACGTCCTGACTTTC. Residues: CATSRDTYSGANVLTF. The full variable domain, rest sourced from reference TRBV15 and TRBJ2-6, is DAMVIQNPRYQVTQFGKPVTLSCSQTLNHNVMYWYQQKSSQAPKLLFHYYDKDFNNEADTPDNFQSRRPNTSFCFLDIRSPGLGDTAMYLCATSRDTYSGANVLTFGAGSRLTVL.

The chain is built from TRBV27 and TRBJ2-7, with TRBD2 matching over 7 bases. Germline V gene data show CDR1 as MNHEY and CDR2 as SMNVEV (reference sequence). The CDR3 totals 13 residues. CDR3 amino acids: CVRGGSMAYEQYF. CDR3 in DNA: TGTGTCAGAGGCGGGAGTATGGCCTACGAGCAGTACTTC.

CDR3 residues: CASSPAGGAATEAFF. The CDR3 DNA sequence: TGTGCCAGCAGTCCCGCAGGGGGCGCCGCCACTGAAGCTTTCTTT. The V and J genes are TRBV28 and TRBJ1-1; 8 bases are a match to TRBD1. CDR3 length equals 15 residues. Germline CDR1 and CDR2: MDHEN and SYDVKM. V was clipped by 5 bases and J by 4 bases; unmatched bases: 9.

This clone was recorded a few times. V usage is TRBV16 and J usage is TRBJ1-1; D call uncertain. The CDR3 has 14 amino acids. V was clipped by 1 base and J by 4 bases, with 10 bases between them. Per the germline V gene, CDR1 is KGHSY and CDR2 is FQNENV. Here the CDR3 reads CASSQLDHSTEAFF. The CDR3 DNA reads TGTGCCAGCAGCCAATTGGATCATAGCACTGAAGCTTTCTTT.

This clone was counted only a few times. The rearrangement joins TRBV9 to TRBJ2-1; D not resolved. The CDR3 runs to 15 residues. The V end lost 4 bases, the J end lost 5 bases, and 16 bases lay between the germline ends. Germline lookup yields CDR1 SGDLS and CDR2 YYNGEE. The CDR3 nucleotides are TGTGCCAGCAGCCTACGAGTGGGATCCAACAATGAGCAGTTCTTC. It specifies CASSLRVGSNNEQFF. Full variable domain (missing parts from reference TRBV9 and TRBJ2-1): DSGVTQTPKHLITATGQRVTLRCSPRSGDLSVYWYQQSLDQGLQFLIQYYNGEERAKGNILERFSAQQFPDLHSELNLSSLELGDSALYFCASSLRVGSNNEQFFGPGTRLTVL.